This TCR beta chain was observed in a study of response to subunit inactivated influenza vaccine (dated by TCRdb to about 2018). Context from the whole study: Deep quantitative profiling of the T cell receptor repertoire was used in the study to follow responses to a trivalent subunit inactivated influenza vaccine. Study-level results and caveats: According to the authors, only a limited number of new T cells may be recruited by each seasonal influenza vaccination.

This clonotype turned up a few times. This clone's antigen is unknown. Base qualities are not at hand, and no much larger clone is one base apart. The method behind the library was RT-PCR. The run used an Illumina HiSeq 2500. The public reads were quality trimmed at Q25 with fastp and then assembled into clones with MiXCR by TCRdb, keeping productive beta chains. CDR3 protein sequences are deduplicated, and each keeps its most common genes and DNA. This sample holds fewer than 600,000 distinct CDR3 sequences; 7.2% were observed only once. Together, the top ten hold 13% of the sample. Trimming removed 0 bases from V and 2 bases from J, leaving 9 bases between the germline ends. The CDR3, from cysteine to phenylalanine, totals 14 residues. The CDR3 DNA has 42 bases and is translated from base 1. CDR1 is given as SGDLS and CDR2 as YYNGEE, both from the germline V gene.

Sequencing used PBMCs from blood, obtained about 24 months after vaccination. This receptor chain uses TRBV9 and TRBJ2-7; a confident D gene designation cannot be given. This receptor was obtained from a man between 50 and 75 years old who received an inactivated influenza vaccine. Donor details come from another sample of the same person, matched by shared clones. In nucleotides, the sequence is TGTGCCAGCAGCGTAGCTTTGGCCCCCTACGAGCAGTACTTC. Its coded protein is CASSVALAPYEQYF.